These T cell receptor beta chains were read from a single sample in a study of shared clonotypes between healthy human individuals. Produced via immunoSEQ multiplex PCR; TCRdb's table is partial and in-frame only. The data contain roughly 1,600,000 clones, approximately 98.5% of them singletons. Sequenced: naive CD4+ T cells sorted from blood. These receptors were collected from a man younger than 45 in good health. The CDR3 runs from the conserved cysteine through the conserved F or W. D genes are given only for firm matches. Rows give clone size only sometimes, using once, few, many, or a class for an expanded clone.

j_call	clone_size	v_call	d_call	cdr3_nt	cdr3_aa
TRBJ1-5	.	TRBV28	.	TGTGCCAGCAGACCAAGGGTGGGGAATCAGCCCCAGCATTTT	CASRPRVGNQPQHF
TRBJ1-1	.	TRBV7-3	.	TGTGCCAGCAGCTTATCGGGGAGTCTGAACACTGAAGCTTTCTTT	CASSLSGSLNTEAFF
TRBJ2-1	.	TRBV7-9	.	TGTGCCAGCAGCTTAGTACAGTCCAATGAGCAGTTCTTC	CASSLVQSNEQFF
TRBJ2-7	.	TRBV6-1	.	TGTGCCAGCAGTGAATCCTTCCGAGGCTACGAGCAGTACTTC	CASSESFRGYEQYF
TRBJ2-1	.	TRBV28	TRBD2	TGTGCCAGCGATGAGGTGAGCGGGAGGGCCTATAATGAGCAGTTCTTC	CASDEVSGRAYNEQFF
TRBJ2-1	once	TRBV9	.	TGTGCCAGCAGCCACCGACTGGGCGGCCGCAATGAGCAGTTCTTC	CASSHRLGGRNEQFF
TRBJ2-7	.	TRBV4-3	TRBD2	TGCGCCAGCAGCCCTACTAGCGGGAGTACCCACGAGCAGTACTTC	CASSPTSGSTHEQYF
TRBJ2-3	once	TRBV9	TRBD2	TGTGCCAGCAGCGTAGGACTAGCCACAGATACGCAGTATTTT	CASSVGLATDTQYF
TRBJ2-3	.	TRBV5-1	.	TGCGCCAGCATGCAGACAGGTAGCACAGATACGCAGTATTTT	CASMQTGSTDTQYF
TRBJ2-7	.	TRBV28	.	TGTGCCAGCAGCCACCCCGGAGCCCCGGAGCAGTACTTC	CASSHPGAPEQYF
TRBJ2-3	.	TRBV5-1	.	TGCGCCAGCAGCTTGGCGACAAGGACAAGGGCATTTATGGATACGCAGTATTTT	CASSLATRTRAFMDTQYF
TRBJ2-1	.	TRBV18	.	TGTGCCAGCTCGCCCGGGACCAAGGAGCTTGAGCAGTTCTTC	CASSPGTKELEQFF
TRBJ2-2	.	TRBV11-2	TRBD1	TGTGCCAGCAGCCCCAGGGGGCGGACCGGGGAGCTGTTTTTT	CASSPRGRTGELFF
TRBJ2-3	.	TRBV7-2	TRBD2	TGTGCCAGCAGCAAAAGGGGGACTAGCGGGAGGAGCACAGATACGCAGTATTTT	CASSKRGTSGRSTDTQYF
TRBJ2-7	.	TRBV2	.	TGTGCCAGCAGTGTTGGGGGGAGAACCCACGAGCAGTACTTC	CASSVGGRTHEQYF
TRBJ2-7	.	TRBV7-2	TRBD1	TGTGCCAGCAGCCGTCGGACAGGGGGCTCCTACGAGCAGTACTTC	CASSRRTGGSYEQYF
TRBJ1-3	.	TRBV2	TRBD1	TGTGCCAGCAGAGGACAGGTCTCTGGAAACACCATATATTTT	CASRGQVSGNTIYF
TRBJ2-5	.	TRBV7-2	TRBD2	TGTGCCAGCAGCTTAGGCGGGAGGAGACAAGAGACCCAGTACTTC	CASSLGGRRQETQYF
TRBJ1-2	.	TRBV28	.	TGTGCCAGCAGCCCTCGGGACACCCTCCCGAGGCATGGCTACACCTTC	CASSPRDTLPRHGYTF
TRBJ2-3	.	TRBV10-3	.	TGTGCCATCAGTGAGTCGAAAGGCGACACAGATACGCAGTATTTT	CAISESKGDTDTQYF
TRBJ2-1	.	TRBV5-1	.	TGCGCCAGCAGCGGTACGTCTTCCTACAATGAGCAGTTCTTC	CASSGTSSYNEQFF
TRBJ2-5	.	TRBV29-1	.	TGCAGCGCCAATGGGGCGGGATCGGTCGAGACCCAGTACTTC	CSANGAGSVETQYF
TRBJ2-7	.	TRBV5-4	TRBD1	TGTGCCAGCAGCCGCCGGGACAGAGAATTGTACGAGCAGTACTTC	CASSRRDRELYEQYF
TRBJ2-3	.	TRBV18	TRBD2	TGTGCCAGCTCACCTATGCAGACTAGCCTTCCTAATACGCAGTATTTT	CASSPMQTSLPNTQYF
TRBJ2-7	.	TRBV10-3	.	TGTGCCATCAGTGCCGGGAGCGACTACGAGCAGTACTTC	CAISAGSDYEQYF
TRBJ2-3	.	TRBV2	TRBD1	TGTGCCAGCAGTCCCGGGACAGGGGGAACAGATACGCAGTATTTT	CASSPGTGGTDTQYF
TRBJ1-3	.	TRBV6-5	.	TGTGCCAGCAGGCAGACTGGAAACACCATATATTTT	CASRQTGNTIYF
TRBJ2-1	.	TRBV12-5	TRBD2	TGTGCTAGTGGTGGTAGCGGGAGGGGGAGCAATGAGCAGTTCTTC	CASGGSGRGSNEQFF
TRBJ2-5	.	TRBV5-8	TRBD2	TGTGCCAGCAGCTTGGATCCGGGAGGGGAGACCCAGTACTTC	CASSLDPGGETQYF
TRBJ2-3	.	TRBV18	.	TGTGCCAGCTCACCACCGACCTTGGGTGGCACAGATACGCAGTATTTT	CASSPPTLGGTDTQYF
TRBJ2-1	.	TRBV14	.	TGTGCCAGCAGCCAAGATCCCAAGGGTTTGGGATACGTTACCTACAATGAGCAGTTCTTC	CASSQDPKGLGYVTYNEQFF
TRBJ2-7	.	TRBV18	.	TGTGCCAGCTCACCTAAAGGAACAGGATCCTACGAGCAGTACTTC	CASSPKGTGSYEQYF
TRBJ2-2	.	TRBV6-5	.	TGTGCCAGCAGTTACCGCACAATGAACACCGGGGAGCTGTTTTTT	CASSYRTMNTGELFF
TRBJ2-7	.	TRBV7-2	TRBD1	TGTGCCAGCAGCTTAGCGGGACAGGGCTTCTACGAGCAGTACTTC	CASSLAGQGFYEQYF
TRBJ1-4	.	TRBV9	TRBD1	TGTGCCAGCAGCCCCCGGACAGGGCGGGAAAAACTGTTTTTT	CASSPRTGREKLFF
TRBJ1-2	.	TRBV5-4	.	TGTGCCAGCAGCTTGTCGGGGGGCGCGAACTATGGCTACACCTTC	CASSLSGGANYGYTF
TRBJ2-4	.	TRBV28	TRBD1	TGTGCCAGCAGTTTCAGACAGGGGTTTCAAAACATTCAGTACTTC	CASSFRQGFQNIQYF